The clone carrying this T cell receptor beta chain was picked up many times. Its specificity is unknown. This sample stems from a study of glioma-infiltrating T cells. The V gene's germline CDR1 is KGHSH and CDR2 LQKENI. There are 15 residues in the CDR3. V was pared by 5 bases and J by 0 bases, with 10 bases between. Regarding the study as a whole: Non-neoplastic patients had below-expected tissue-blood divergence, while all gliomas exceeded expectation.

Using RNA template, CDR3s of TCR alpha and beta were amplified with iRepertoire arm-PCR. TCRdb passed the multiplex PCR reads through MiXCR, listing each CDR3 protein once. This sample has around 90,000 distinct CDR3 sequences, with approximately 40% found just once. This clonotype was sampled from a human donor with low-grade glioma or glioblastoma, undergoing nonglioma brain surgery, or in good health (not recorded which). Sequencing was performed on glioma tissue, nonneoplastic brain tissue, or PBMCs (not recorded which). The chain is built from TRBV18 and TRBJ1-4; D may be TRBD1 (6 bases). DNA for the CDR3: TGTGCCAGCTCAATGGACAGTCCAACTAATGAAAAACTGTTTTTT. Encoded protein: CASSMDSPTNEKLFF.